The 17 T cell receptor beta chains below come from one sample, sequenced in a study of T cell repertoires in cytomegalovirus infection. TCRdb itself ran the reads through MiXCR, one entry per CDR3 protein. Of hundreds of thousands of distinct CDR3 sequences listed, roughly a third were seen once; the top ten hold around a sixth. Their antigens remain unidentified. The sequencing here drew on cultured PBMCs, taken from culture after CMV antigen stimulation. The receptors shown here come from a human donor in good health (CMV status not recorded). Some clones in this sample may be carry-over from other donors' samples.

This clonotype has a handful of counts. This rearrangement joins TRBV10-3 to TRBJ1-1; perhaps TRBD1 as D (5 bases). The CDR3 spans 15 residues. Trimming pared 0 bases from V and 5 bases from J, leaving 13 bases between. CDR1 ENHRY and CDR2 SYGVKD come from the germline V gene. As DNA, the CDR3 is TGTGCCATCAGTGAGTCGAGTTTAGGGGATACTGAAGCTTTCTTT. This gives the protein CAISESSLGDTEAFF.

This rearrangement joins TRBV7-2 to TRBJ1-2; D is ambiguous. The CDR3 runs 13 residues. Germline CDR1 SGHTA, CDR2 FQGNSA. Trimming stripped 1 base from V and 11 bases from J, with 14 bases between. CDR3 DNA sequence: TGTGCCAGCAGCTTAGACCCTCTTGTCACTTACACCTTC. It codes for CASSLDPLVTYTF.

The chain couples TRBV20-1 to TRBJ2-3; the D gene is possibly TRBD2 (5 bases). The CDR3 is 14 amino acids. CDR1 is DFQATT, CDR2 SNEGSKA, per germline (reference sequence). Trimming cost V 6 bases and J 1 base, with 14 bases left between them. This chain's CDR3 is CSAKTRAGTDTQYF. The CDR3 DNA sequence: TGCAGTGCCAAAACTAGAGCGGGCACAGATACGCAGTATTTT.

As for this clonotype: A read error may produce the germline difference seen at one junction end. CDR3 DNA sequence: TGTACCAGTGCGGACCCCGGCTCCTACAATGAGCAGTTCTTC. Translation: CTSADPGSYNEQFF. This chain links TRBV19 with TRBJ2-1, with no clear D. There are 14 residues in the CDR3. Germline V gene data show CDR1 as LNHDA and CDR2 as SQIVND (reference sequence). The full variable domain, completed using reference TRBV19 and TRBJ2-1, is DGGITQSPKYLFRKEGQNVTLSCEQNLNHDAMYWYRQDPGQGLRLIYYSQIVNDFQKGDIAEGYSVSREKKESFPLTVTSAQKNPTAFYLCTSADPGSYNEQFFGPGTRLTVL.

The J gene is TRBJ1-1, the V gene TRBV19, with a tentative D call TRBD1 (6 bases). Germline-derived CDR1 and CDR2 are LNHDA and SQIVND (reference sequence). V was trimmed by 7 bases and J by 5 bases, leaving 14 bases between them. The CDR3 covers 13 residues. The DNA for the CDR3 is TGTGCCAGTATTTTCAGGGGACGGACTGAAGCTTTCTTT. Its translation: CASIFRGRTEAFF. Full variable domain (missing parts from reference TRBV19 and TRBJ1-1): DGGITQSPKYLFRKEGQNVTLSCEQNLNHDAMYWYRQDPGQGLRLIYYSQIVNDFQKGDIAEGYSVSREKKESFPLTVTSAQKNPTAFYLCASIFRGRTEAFFGQGTRLTVV.

The J gene is TRBJ1-5, the V gene TRBV6-2 or TRBV6-3; no clear D. V was clipped by 5 bases and J by 7 bases, with 18 bases between them. Germline CDR1 and CDR2: MNHEY and SVGEGT. This CDR3 is 15 amino acids long. CDR3 region: CASSPGRRDGQPQHF. CDR3 bases: TGTGCCAGCAGTCCCGGGCGCCGGGATGGACAGCCCCAGCATTTT.

This clonotype was seen many times. The chain has TRBV7-2 and TRBJ2-7, with 11 bases aligning to TRBD2. V was clipped by 0 bases and J by 3 bases; unmatched bases: 1. This CDR3 comprises 15 residues. Per the germline V gene, CDR1 is SGHTA and CDR2 is FQGNSA. The CDR3 nucleotides are TGTGCCAGCAGCTTAGCTGGACTAGCGGGCTACGAGCAGTACTTC. Residues: CASSLAGLAGYEQYF.

The rearrangement links TRBV5-6 to TRBJ2-2; 9 positions match TRBD2. The CDR3 loop spans 19 amino acids. Germline assignment: CDR1 SGHDT and CDR2 YYEEEE. J gave up 0 bases and V 3 bases, and 12 bases lay outside the gene matches. The CDR3 DNA reads TGTGCCAGCAGCTCCTTAGCGGGAGTGATCACGACGAACACCGGGGAGCTGTTTTTT. Translation: CASSSLAGVITTNTGELFF.

The chain has TRBV27 and TRBJ2-1, with 13 positions matching TRBD2. Trimming took 4 bases from V and 4 from J; bases not matched to a gene: 10. Germline values: CDR1 MNHEY, CDR2 SMNVEV (reference sequence). The CDR3 covers 18 residues. This CDR3 is CASSSGTSGIRGYNEQFF. In DNA form, the CDR3 reads TGTGCCAGCAGTTCAGGGACTAGCGGGATACGGGGGTACAATGAGCAGTTCTTC.

The chain recombines TRBV7-9 with TRBJ1-4; D gene uncertain. Trimming shortened V by 6 bases and J by 8 bases, and 19 bases separated the two germline ends. Germline assignment: CDR1 SEHNR and CDR2 FQNEAQ (reference sequence). The CDR3 contains 15 residues. CDR3 protein: CASSRLSAKYEKLFF. The CDR3 bases are TGTGCCAGCAGTCGACTGAGCGCTAAATACGAAAAACTGTTTTTT.

This rearrangement joins TRBV18 to TRBJ1-1; D is uncertain. Trimming stripped 2 bases from V and 4 bases from J, with 17 bases between. The CDR3 totals 16 residues. Germline assignment: CDR1 KGHSH and CDR2 LQKENI. The CDR3 region is CASSPNIWTGGTEAFF. The CDR3 region has the DNA TGTGCCAGCTCACCAAATATCTGGACTGGCGGCACTGAAGCTTTCTTT.

V usage is TRBV3-1 and J usage is TRBJ2-7; D ambiguous. There are 12 residues in the CDR3. Germline CDR1 is LGHDT and CDR2 is YNNKEL (reference sequence). V lost 1 base to trimming and J lost 7 bases, with 8 bases between them. CDR3 DNA sequence: TGTGCCAGCAGCCAAGCTCTGGGTGAGCAGTACTTC. Protein: CASSQALGEQYF.

This clonotype was counted only a few times. The CDR3 nucleotides are TGTGCCAGCAGTGAAATGGGGGCCGGGACCCAGTACTTC. Amino acids: CASSEMGAGTQYF. This rearrangement joins TRBV6-1 to TRBJ2-5, with D possibly matching TRBD1 (6 bases). The CDR3 covers 13 residues. V lost 2 bases and J lost 7, with 11 bases in between. Germline CDR1 MNHNS, CDR2 SASEGT.

The chain recombines TRBV3-1 with TRBJ2-5; D not certain. V gave up 3 bases and J gave up 13 bases, with 12 bases separating them. Germline V gene sequence: CDR1 LGHDT, CDR2 YNNKEL (reference sequence). The CDR3 totals 11 residues. The CDR3 loop is CASSHEARAYF. CDR3 in DNA: TGTGCCAGCAGCCACGAGGCAAGGGCGTACTTC.

This clonotype has more than one count but fewer than ten. The V and J genes are TRBV7-2 and TRBJ2-3; D unclear. Trimming cost V 4 bases and J 2 bases, with 7 bases left between them. Germline V gives CDR1 SGHTA, CDR2 FQGNSA. The CDR3 consists of 13 residues. In DNA, the CDR3 is TGTGCCAGCAGCTCTCACAACACAGATACGCAGTATTTT. Translating gives CASSSHNTDTQYF.

This clonotype was counted between two and nine times. The chain combines TRBV12-3 or TRBV12-4 with TRBJ1-2, with D tentatively TRBD1 (5 bases). The CDR3 totals 16 residues. The V end was cut by 3 bases, the J end by 2 bases, with 16 bases between. CDR3 sequence reads: CASSLSGTPPNYGYTF. In DNA form, the CDR3 reads TGTGCCAGCAGTTTGTCCGGGACTCCACCCAACTATGGCTACACCTTC.

This clonotype has just a few counts. This chain uses TRBV7-8 with TRBJ1-2; perhaps TRBD1 as D (6 bases). With 2 bases removed from V and 5 bases from J, the gap between germline ends came to 12 bases. Germline CDR1 SGHVS, CDR2 FQNEAQ. The CDR3 consists of 14 residues. This CDR3 is CASSLRGQGYGYTF. DNA of the CDR3: TGTGCCAGCAGCTTAAGGGGACAAGGATATGGCTACACCTTC.